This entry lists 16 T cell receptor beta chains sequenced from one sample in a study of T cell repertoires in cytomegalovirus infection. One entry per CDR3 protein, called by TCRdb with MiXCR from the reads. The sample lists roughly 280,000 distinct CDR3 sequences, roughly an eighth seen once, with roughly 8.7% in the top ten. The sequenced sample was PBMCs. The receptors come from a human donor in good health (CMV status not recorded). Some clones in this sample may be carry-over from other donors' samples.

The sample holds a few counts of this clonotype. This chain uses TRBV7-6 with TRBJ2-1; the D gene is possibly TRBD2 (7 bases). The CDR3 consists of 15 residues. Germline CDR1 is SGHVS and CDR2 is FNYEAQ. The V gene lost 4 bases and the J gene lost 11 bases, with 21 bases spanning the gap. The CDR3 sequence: CASSSEGGGASKQFF. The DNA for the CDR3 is TGTGCCAGCAGCTCAGAAGGAGGGGGGGCGAGTAAGCAGTTCTTC. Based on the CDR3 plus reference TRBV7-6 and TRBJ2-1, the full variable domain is GAGVSQSPRYKVTKRGQDVALRCDPISGHVSLYWYRQALGQGPEFLTYFNYEAQQDKSGLPNDRFSAERPEGSISTLTIQRTEQRDSAMYRCASSSEGGGASKQFFGPGTRLTVL.

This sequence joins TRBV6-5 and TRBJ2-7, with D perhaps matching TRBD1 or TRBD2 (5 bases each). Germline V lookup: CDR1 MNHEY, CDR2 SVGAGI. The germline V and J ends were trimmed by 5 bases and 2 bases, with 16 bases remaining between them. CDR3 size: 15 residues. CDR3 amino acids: CASSRYRDGAYEQYF. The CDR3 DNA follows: TGTGCCAGCAGTCGCTACCGGGACGGTGCCTACGAGCAGTACTTC.

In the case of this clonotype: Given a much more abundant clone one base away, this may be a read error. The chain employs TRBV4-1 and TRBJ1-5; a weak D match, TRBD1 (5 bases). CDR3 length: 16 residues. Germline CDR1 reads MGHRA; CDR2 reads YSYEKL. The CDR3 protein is CASSQALSGSNQPKHF. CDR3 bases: TGCGCCAGCAGCCAAGCCTTGTCAGGGAGCAATCAGCCCAAGCATTTT.

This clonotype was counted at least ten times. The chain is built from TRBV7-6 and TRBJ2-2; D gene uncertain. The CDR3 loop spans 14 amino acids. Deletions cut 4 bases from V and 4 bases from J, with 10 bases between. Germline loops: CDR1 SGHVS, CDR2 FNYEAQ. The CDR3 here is CASSSSSATGELFF. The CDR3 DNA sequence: TGTGCCAGCAGCTCCAGTTCGGCCACCGGGGAGCTGTTTTTT. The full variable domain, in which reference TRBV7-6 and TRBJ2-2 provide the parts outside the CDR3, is GAGVSQSPRYKVTKRGQDVALRCDPISGHVSLYWYRQALGQGPEFLTYFNYEAQQDKSGLPNDRFSAERPEGSISTLTIQRTEQRDSAMYRCASSSSSATGELFFGEGSRLTVL.

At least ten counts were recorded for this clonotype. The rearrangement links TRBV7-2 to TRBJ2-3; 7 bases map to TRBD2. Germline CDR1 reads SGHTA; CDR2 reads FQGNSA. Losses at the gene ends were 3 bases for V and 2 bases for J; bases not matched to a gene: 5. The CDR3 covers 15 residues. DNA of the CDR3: TGTGCCAGCAGCTTTCGCAGCGGGAACACAGATACGCAGTATTTT. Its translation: CASSFRSGNTDTQYF.

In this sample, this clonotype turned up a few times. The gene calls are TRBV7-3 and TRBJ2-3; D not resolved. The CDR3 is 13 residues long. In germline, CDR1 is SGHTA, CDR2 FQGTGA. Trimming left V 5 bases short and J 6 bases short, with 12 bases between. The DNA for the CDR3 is TGTGCCAGCAGCCCCGGACCAAGGGATACGCAGTATTTT. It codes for CASSPGPRDTQYF.

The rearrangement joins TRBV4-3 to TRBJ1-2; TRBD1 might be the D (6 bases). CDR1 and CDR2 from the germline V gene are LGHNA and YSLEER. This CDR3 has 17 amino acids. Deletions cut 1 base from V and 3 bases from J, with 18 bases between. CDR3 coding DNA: TGCGCCAGCAGCCAAGTCCCCAGTTCGACAGGCGACTATGGCTACACCTTC. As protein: CASSQVPSSTGDYGYTF.

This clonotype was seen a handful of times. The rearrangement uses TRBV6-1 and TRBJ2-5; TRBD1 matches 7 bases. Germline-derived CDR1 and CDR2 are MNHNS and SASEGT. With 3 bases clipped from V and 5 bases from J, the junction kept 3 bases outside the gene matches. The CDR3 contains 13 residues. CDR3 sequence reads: CASSDRGYETQYF. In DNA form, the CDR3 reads TGTGCCAGCAGTGACAGGGGGTATGAGACCCAGTACTTC.

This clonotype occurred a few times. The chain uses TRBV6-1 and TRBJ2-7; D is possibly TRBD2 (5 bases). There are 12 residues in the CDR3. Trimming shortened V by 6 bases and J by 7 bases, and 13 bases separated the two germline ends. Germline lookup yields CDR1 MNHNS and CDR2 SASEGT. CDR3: CASRRASGEQYF. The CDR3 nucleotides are TGTGCCAGCAGAAGGGCTTCGGGAGAGCAGTACTTC.

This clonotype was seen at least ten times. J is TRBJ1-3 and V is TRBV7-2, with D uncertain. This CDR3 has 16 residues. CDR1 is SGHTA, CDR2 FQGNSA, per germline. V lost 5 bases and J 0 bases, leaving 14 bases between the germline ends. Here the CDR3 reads CASSARQKSSGNTIYF. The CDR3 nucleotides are TGTGCCAGCAGCGCACGTCAGAAGAGCTCTGGAAACACCATATATTTT.

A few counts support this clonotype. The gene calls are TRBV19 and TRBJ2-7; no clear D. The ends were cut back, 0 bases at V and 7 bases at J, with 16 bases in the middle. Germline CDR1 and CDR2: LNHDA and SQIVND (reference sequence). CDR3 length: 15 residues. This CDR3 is CASSIEDGPLREQYF. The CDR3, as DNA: TGTGCCAGTAGTATAGAGGACGGACCCTTACGGGAGCAGTACTTC.

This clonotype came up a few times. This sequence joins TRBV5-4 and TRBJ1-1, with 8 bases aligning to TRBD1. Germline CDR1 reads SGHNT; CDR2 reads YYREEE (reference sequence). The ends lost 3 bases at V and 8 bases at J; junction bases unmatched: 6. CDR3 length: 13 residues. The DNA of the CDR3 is TGTGCCAGCAGCTCCCGGGACAGGAGAGAAGCTTTCTTT. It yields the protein CASSSRDRREAFF.

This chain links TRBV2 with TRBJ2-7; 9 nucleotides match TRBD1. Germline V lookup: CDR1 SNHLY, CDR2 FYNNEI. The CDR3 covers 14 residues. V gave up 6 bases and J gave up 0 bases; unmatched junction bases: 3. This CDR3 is CASRGQGFSYEQYF. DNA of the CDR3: TGTGCCAGCAGAGGACAGGGGTTCTCCTACGAGCAGTACTTC.

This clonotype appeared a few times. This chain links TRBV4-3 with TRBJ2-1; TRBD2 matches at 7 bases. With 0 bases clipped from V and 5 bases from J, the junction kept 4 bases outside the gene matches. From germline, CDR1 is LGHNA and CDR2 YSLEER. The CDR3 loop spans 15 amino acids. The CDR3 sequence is CASSQDPGGDNEQFF. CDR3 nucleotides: TGCGCCAGCAGCCAAGATCCGGGGGGAGACAATGAGCAGTTCTTC.

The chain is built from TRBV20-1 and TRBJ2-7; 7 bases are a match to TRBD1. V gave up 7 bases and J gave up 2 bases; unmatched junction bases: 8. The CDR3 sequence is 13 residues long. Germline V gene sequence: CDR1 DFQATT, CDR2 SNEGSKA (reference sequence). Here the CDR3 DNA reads TGCAGTGTTGGGACAGAAGCAACCTACGAGCAGTACTTC. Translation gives CSVGTEATYEQYF.

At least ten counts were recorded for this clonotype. CDR3 DNA: TGTGCCAGCAGCTTTCGGGTTACAGATACGCAGTATTTT. Protein sequence: CASSFRVTDTQYF. This rearrangement joins TRBV7-2 to TRBJ2-3; D uncertain. The V and J ends lost 3 bases and 3 bases respectively, with 7 bases between them. The CDR3 extends over 13 amino acids. CDR1 SGHTA and CDR2 FQGNSA come from the germline V gene.